This T cell receptor (beta chain) was found in a study of beta chain features in type 1 diabetes. In total, each donor contributed a single heparinised blood draw that averaged roughly 110 mL. Points from the study as a whole: The naive, central memory and Treg TCRB repertoires looked more alike in patients than they did in healthy donors. Equally in patients and controls, PCR might preferentially amplify shorter templates.

CDR1 is MNHEY, CDR2 SVGAGI, per germline. There are 13 residues in the CDR3. V was clipped by 7 bases and J by 3 bases, with 13 bases between them. This clone was detected only a few times. Its antigen remains unidentified. The isolated RNA, all of it, was reverse transcribed, so expressed TCRB transcripts were what got sequenced. The average read count of naive, central memory and regulatory T cell samples was some 3.9 million. Profiling relied on immunoSEQ multiplex PCR, and the TCRdb table lists in-frame clones only, not all of them. The table lists approximately 60,000 clones, roughly three fifths of them singletons, with roughly 2.2% in the top ten.

V is TRBV6-5 and J is TRBJ2-7, with D perhaps matching TRBD1 (5 bases). The clonotype was recovered from a woman aged 18-29 years in good health. Specimen: Tregs from blood. The CDR3 reads CASKDTLNYEQYF. CDR3 DNA: TGTGCCAGCAAGGACACTTTAAACTACGAGCAGTACTTC.